The 4 T cell receptor beta chains below were found in one sample sequenced in a study of beta chain features in type 1 diabetes. The investigators reverse transcribed all of the isolated RNA, so they sequenced expressed TCRB transcripts. Assay: immunoSEQ multiplex PCR; the TCRdb copy retains only in-frame clones and omits some. Counted here are approximately 160,000 clones, about 8.1% occurring once; the ten biggest clones make up 0.55% to 0.75%. Sequencing was carried out using central memory CD4+ T cells from blood. The receptor source for this set is a man aged 18-30 years in good health.

This clone was detected a few times. V and J are TRBV28 and TRBJ1-5; maybe TRBD1 (6 bases). CDR3 length: 17 amino acids. Deletions cut 4 bases from V and 1 base from J, with 17 bases between. CDR1 MDHEN and CDR2 SYDVKM come from the germline V gene. CDR3: CASSSDRMRRSNQPQHF. CDR3 nucleotide sequence: TGTGCCAGCAGTTCAGACAGGATGAGAAGGAGCAATCAGCCCCAGCATTTT.

Note on this clone: Distinct nucleotide sequences in the sample also encode this CDR3. The chain couples TRBV7-9 to TRBJ2-7; D gene unclear. From germline, CDR1 is SEHNR and CDR2 FQNEAQ (reference sequence). CDR3 length: 12 amino acids. V was cut by 4 bases and J by 1 base, with 5 bases left in between. This chain's CDR3 is CASSSSSYEQYF. CDR3 sequence (DNA): TGTGCCAGCAGCTCTTCTTCCTACGAGCAGTACTTC.

The chain links TRBV30 to TRBJ1-5, with D unresolved. CDR1 GTSNPN and CDR2 SVGIG come from the germline V gene (reference sequence). This CDR3 is 13 amino acids long. V was shortened by 0 bases and J by 7 bases, with 10 bases between the two germline ends. CDR3 sequence reads: CAWSVGPRQPQHF. In DNA, the CDR3 is TGTGCCTGGAGTGTTGGGCCTCGGCAGCCCCAGCATTTT.

The CDR3 sequence is CAWTRGEGNTIYF. The CDR3 nucleotides read TGTGCCTGGACCAGGGGCGAAGGAAACACCATATATTTT. The chain couples TRBV30 to TRBJ1-3; D is possibly TRBD1 (6 bases). V shed 4 bases and J shed 4 bases, with 11 bases lying between them. This CDR3 spans 13 amino acids. The germline CDR1 and CDR2 sequences are GTSNPN and SVGIG (reference sequence).